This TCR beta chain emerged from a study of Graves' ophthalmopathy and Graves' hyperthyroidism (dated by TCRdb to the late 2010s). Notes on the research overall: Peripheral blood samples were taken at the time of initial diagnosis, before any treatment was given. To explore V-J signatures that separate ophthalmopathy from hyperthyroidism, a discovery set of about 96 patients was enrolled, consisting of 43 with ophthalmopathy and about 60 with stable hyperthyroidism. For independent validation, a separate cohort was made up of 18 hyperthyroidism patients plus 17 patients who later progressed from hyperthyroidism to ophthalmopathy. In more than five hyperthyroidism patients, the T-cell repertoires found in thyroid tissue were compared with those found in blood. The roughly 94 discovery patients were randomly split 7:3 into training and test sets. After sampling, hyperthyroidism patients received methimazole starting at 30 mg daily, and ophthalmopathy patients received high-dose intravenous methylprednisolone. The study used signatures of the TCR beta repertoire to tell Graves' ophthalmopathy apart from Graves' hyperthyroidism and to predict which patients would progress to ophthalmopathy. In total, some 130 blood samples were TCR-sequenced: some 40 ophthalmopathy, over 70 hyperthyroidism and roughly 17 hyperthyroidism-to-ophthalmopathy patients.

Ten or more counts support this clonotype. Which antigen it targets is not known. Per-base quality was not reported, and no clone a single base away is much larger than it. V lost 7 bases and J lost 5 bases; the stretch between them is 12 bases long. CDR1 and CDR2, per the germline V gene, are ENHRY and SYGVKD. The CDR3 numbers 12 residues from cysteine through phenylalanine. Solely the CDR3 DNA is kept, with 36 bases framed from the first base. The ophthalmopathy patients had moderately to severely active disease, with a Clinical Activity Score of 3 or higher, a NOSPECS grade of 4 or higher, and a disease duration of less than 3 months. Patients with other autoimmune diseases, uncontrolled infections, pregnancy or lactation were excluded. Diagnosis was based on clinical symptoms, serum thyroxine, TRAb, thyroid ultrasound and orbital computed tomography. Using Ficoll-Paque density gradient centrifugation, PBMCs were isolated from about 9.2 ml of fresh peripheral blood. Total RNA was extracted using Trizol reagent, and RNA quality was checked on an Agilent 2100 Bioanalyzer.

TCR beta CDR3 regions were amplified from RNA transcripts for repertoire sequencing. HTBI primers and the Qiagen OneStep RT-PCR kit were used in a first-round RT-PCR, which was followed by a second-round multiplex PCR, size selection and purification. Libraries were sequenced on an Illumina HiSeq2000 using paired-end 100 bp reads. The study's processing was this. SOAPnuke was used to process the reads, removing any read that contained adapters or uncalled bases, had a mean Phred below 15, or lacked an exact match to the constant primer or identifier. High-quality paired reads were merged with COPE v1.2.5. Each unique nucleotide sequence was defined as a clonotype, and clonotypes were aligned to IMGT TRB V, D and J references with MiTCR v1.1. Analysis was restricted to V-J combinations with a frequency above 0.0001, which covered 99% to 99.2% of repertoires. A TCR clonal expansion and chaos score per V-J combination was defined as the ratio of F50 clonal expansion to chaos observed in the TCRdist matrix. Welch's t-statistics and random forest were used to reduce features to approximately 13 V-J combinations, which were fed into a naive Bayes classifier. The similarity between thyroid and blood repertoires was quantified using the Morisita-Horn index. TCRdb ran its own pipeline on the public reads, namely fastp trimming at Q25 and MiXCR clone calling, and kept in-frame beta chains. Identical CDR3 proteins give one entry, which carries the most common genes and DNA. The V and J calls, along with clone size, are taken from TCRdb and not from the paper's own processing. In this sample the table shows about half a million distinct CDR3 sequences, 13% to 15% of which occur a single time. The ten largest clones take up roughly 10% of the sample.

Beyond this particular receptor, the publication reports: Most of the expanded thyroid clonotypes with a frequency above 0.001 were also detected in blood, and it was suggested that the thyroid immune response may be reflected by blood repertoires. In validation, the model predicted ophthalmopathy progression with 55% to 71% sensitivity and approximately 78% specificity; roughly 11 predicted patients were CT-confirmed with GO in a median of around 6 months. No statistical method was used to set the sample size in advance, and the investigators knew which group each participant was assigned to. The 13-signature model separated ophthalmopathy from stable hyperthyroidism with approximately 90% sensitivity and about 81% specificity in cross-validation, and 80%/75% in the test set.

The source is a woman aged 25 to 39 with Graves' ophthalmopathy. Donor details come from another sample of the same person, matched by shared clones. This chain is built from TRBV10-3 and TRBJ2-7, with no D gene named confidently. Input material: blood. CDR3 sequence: CAINTGGDEQYF. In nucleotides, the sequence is TGTGCCATCAATACCGGTGGGGACGAGCAGTACTTC.